Listed below are T cell receptor beta chains from one sample, sequenced in a study of spatial heterogeneity in lung cancer. In TCRdb, the 5' RACE reads were re-called with MiXCR into one record per CDR3 protein. The sample consists of about 38,000 distinct CDR3 sequences, around 5.5% of them appearing once. This specimen consisted of PBMCs, obtained at surgery. Receptor source: a female donor with early-stage non-small cell lung cancer. The CDR3 runs from the conserved cysteine through the conserved F or W. D genes are given only for firm matches. Where a row states a size, it is once, few, many or the class of an expanded clone; other rows omit it.

D | J | V | size | DNA | CDR3
- | TRBJ1-6 | TRBV21-1 | many | TGTGCCGCGTCGAGCTCCTATAATTCACCCCTCCACTTT | CAASSSYNSPLHF
TRBD1 | TRBJ2-2 | TRBV24-1 | - | TGTGCCACCAGTGAGTGGACAGGGTCCGGGGAGCTGTTTTTT | CATSEWTGSGELFF
- | TRBJ2-2 | TRBV20-1 | many | TGCAGTGCTAGACCCGAACTGCAAAGGTCCGGGGAGCTGTTTTTT | CSARPELQRSGELFF
- | TRBJ1-6 | TRBV14 | many | TGTGCCAGCAGCCAAGTGGGGATCGCCTATAATTCACCCCTCCACTTT | CASSQVGIAYNSPLHF
- | TRBJ2-1 | TRBV2 | many | TGTGCCAGCAGTCTGCAGGGTATGAATGAGCAGTTCTTC | CASSLQGMNEQFF
- | TRBJ1-6 | TRBV20-1 | - | TGCAGTGCTAGCACAGCAAGCTCCTATAATTCACCCCTCCACTTT | CSASTASSYNSPLHF
TRBD2 | TRBJ2-2 | TRBV9 | few | TGTGCCAGCAGTGGGACTAGCGGGGAGGCCGGGGAGCTGTTTTTT | CASSGTSGEAGELFF
- | TRBJ2-3 | TRBV7-9 | - | TGTGCCAGCAGCCCTGGGACATGGAAAACAGATACGCAGTATTTT | CASSPGTWKTDTQYF
- | TRBJ1-4 | TRBV5-4 | - | TGTGCCAGCAGCTTCCGACAGGTGCAAAGTGAAAAACTGTTTTTT | CASSFRQVQSEKLFF
- | TRBJ2-5 | TRBV11-2 | - | TGTGCCAGCAGCTTCGGGGGGCGAACCCAAGAGACCCAGTACTTC | CASSFGGRTQETQYF
TRBD2 | TRBJ2-5 | TRBV7-8 | many | TGTGCCAGCAGCTTAGCTTTAGCGGGGGGGAGTCAAGAGACCCAGTACTTC | CASSLALAGGSQETQYF
TRBD2 | TRBJ2-5 | TRBV6-2/TRBV6-3 | many | TGTGCCAGCAGCAGGCGCTTTGGACTAGCGGGGGGGCGAAGCGGAGAGACCCAGTACTTC | CASSRRFGLAGGRSGETQYF
- | TRBJ2-7 | TRBV29-1 | many | TGCAGCGTTGAAGATCTTGTTCAGGGAGCCTACGAGCAGTACTTC | CSVEDLVQGAYEQYF
TRBD1 | TRBJ2-7 | TRBV7-8 | many | TGTGCCAGCAGCACGAGACAGGGGGCGCGGGCCGAGCAGTACTTC | CASSTRQGARAEQYF
- | TRBJ2-7 | TRBV27 | many | TGTGCCAGCAGCCGATTTCCTGATTCGTACGAGCAGTACTTC | CASSRFPDSYEQYF
TRBD2 | TRBJ2-3 | TRBV10-3 | few | TGTGCCATCAGTGACCAGGTAGCGGGGGGCACAGATACGCAGTATTTT | CAISDQVAGGTDTQYF
- | TRBJ1-1 | TRBV12-3/TRBV12-4 | many | TGTGCCAGCAGTTTAGCCCTCATGAACACTGAAGCTTTCTTT | CASSLALMNTEAFF
- | TRBJ1-6 | TRBV25-1 | many | TGTGCCAGCAGTGAATCGCCCTGGGGAAATTCACCCCTCCACTTT | CASSESPWGNSPLHF
- | TRBJ2-3 | TRBV28 | medium-sized | TGTGCCAGCAGCCACCAAGATACGCAGTATTTT | CASSHQDTQYF
TRBD1 | TRBJ2-5 | TRBV20-1 | many | TGCAGTGCTAGTTCTCCGGGACAGGGTATCGGGGAACAGTACTTC | CSASSPGQGIGEQYF
TRBD1 | TRBJ2-1 | TRBV29-1 | - | TGCAGCGTTGGACGACAGGGCAATGAGCAGTTCTTC | CSVGRQGNEQFF
- | TRBJ2-7 | TRBV7-2 | few | TGTGCCAGCAGCAGGGACATTTACGAGCAGTACTTC | CASSRDIYEQYF
- | TRBJ1-1 | TRBV6-1 | many | TGTGCCAGCAGTGGTTCAGGCGCCAACGCTAAAGCTTTCTTT | CASSGSGANAKAFF
- | TRBJ1-2 | TRBV5-6 | few | TGTGCCAGCAGCCCGGGTCTTTTCCTGGACTATGGCTACACCTTC | CASSPGLFLDYGYTF
TRBD1 | TRBJ2-7 | TRBV2 | - | TGTGCCAGCAGTGCAGGGACAGGGGCCTACGAGCAGTACTTC | CASSAGTGAYEQYF
- | TRBJ2-1 | TRBV12-3/TRBV12-4 | many | TGTGCCAGCACCCGGCGGGGATCGCGTGAGCAGTTCTTC | CASTRRGSREQFF
- | TRBJ2-5 | TRBV6-5 | few | TGTGCCAGCAACGCGACCCAGTACTTC | CASNATQYF
- | TRBJ2-7 | TRBV2 | - | TGTGCCAGCAGTGAGGGCAGCCTCTCCTACGAGCAGTACTTC | CASSEGSLSYEQYF
TRBD1 | TRBJ1-2 | TRBV4-1 | many | TGCGCCAGCAGCCAAGAACAGGGGGCTCTTGGGTCTCTAGGCTACACCTTC | CASSQEQGALGSLGYTF
- | TRBJ2-5 | TRBV11-2 | many | TGTGCCAGCAGCTTAGCTGAGACCCAGTACTTC | CASSLAETQYF
TRBD2 | TRBJ2-3 | TRBV7-2 | many | TGTGCCAGCTGGGCGGGACTAACAAGCACAGATACGCAGTATTTT | CASWAGLTSTDTQYF
- | TRBJ2-3 | TRBV5-1 | many | TGCGCCAGCAGCCCGGGGAGTTACACAGATACGCAGTATTTT | CASSPGSYTDTQYF
- | TRBJ1-1 | TRBV7-3 | many | TGTGCCAGCAGCTTAAGTGCGGTCACTGAAGCTTTCTTT | CASSLSAVTEAFF
- | TRBJ1-2 | TRBV10-3 | many | TGTGCCATCAGTGACGCAAAAGAGGGCTACACCTTC | CAISDAKEGYTF
- | TRBJ2-1 | TRBV7-7 | few | TGTGCCAGCAGCTTAGCGGGGGGCCGGGCCTACAATGAGCAGTTCTTC | CASSLAGGRAYNEQFF
- | TRBJ2-3 | TRBV25-1 | many | TGTGCCAGCAGTACATGGCAGGGAGTGACAGATACGCAGTATTTT | CASSTWQGVTDTQYF
TRBD1 | TRBJ1-4 | TRBV5-6 | many | TGTGCCAGCAGCTCCGACTTCACAGGGGGCTACGAAAAACTGTTTTTT | CASSSDFTGGYEKLFF
TRBD1 | TRBJ1-3 | TRBV6-5 | few | TGTGCCAGCAGACCAGACAGGGGCCGGGACACCATATATTTT | CASRPDRGRDTIYF
- | TRBJ2-2 | TRBV5-6 | many | TGTGCCAGCAGCTGGGGGACGTTTTCGAACACCGGGGAGCTGTTTTTT | CASSWGTFSNTGELFF
- | TRBJ2-2 | TRBV19 | - | TGTGCCAGTAGTATACCCCCCCTAGGGGGGGCTTACAGCGGGGAGCTGTTTTTT | CASSIPPLGGAYSGELFF
- | TRBJ1-2 | TRBV6-2/TRBV6-3 | - | TGTGCCAGCAGCCCCGACAGGAACTATGGCTACACCTTC | CASSPDRNYGYTF
- | TRBJ2-7 | TRBV19 | many | TGTGCCAGTAGTATAGAGGCCGGCTACGAGCAGTACTTC | CASSIEAGYEQYF
- | TRBJ2-7 | TRBV6-2/TRBV6-3 | many | TGTGCCAGCCGAGACTCGGGACCATCCTACGAGCAGTACTTC | CASRDSGPSYEQYF
- | TRBJ1-1 | TRBV5-6 | - | TGTGCCAGCAGCTTTACAGGAGAAGCTTTCTTT | CASSFTGEAFF
TRBD2 | TRBJ2-3 | TRBV7-9 | many | TGTGCCAGCAGCTTAGGTGCCCTAGCGGGGTCGGCAGATACGCAGTATTTT | CASSLGALAGSADTQYF